These 8 T cell receptor beta chains originate from one sample sequenced in a study of shared clonotypes between healthy human individuals. TCRdb's copy holds only in-frame clones and misses some; the assay was immunoSEQ multiplex PCR. The top ten clones hold less than 0.13% of a sample with hundreds of thousands of clones, about 96% of them seen once. CD45RO-negative, CCR7-positively selected cells formed the naive CD8 fraction, excluding terminally differentiated effector memory CD45RA+ cells. Sequencing used naive CD8+ T cells sorted from blood. The receptors come from a woman in her thirties in good health.

The V call is TRBV5-4, the J call TRBJ2-5; TRBD1 aligns across 7 bases. V lost 4 bases to trimming and J lost 2 bases; unmatched junction nucleotides: 2. The CDR3 runs 13 residues. Germline CDR1 is SGHNT and CDR2 is YYREEE (reference sequence). CDR3: CASSRDRQETQYF. The CDR3 DNA follows: TGTGCCAGCAGCCGGGACAGACAAGAGACCCAGTACTTC. Full variable domain (missing parts from reference TRBV5-4 and TRBJ2-5): ETGVTQSPTHLIKTRGQQVTLRCSSQSGHNTVSWYQQALGQGPQFIFQYYREEENGRGNFPPRFSGLQFPNYSSELNVNALELDDSALYLCASSRDRQETQYFGPGTRLLVL.

This chain connects TRBV5-4 to TRBJ2-3; D tentatively fits TRBD1 or TRBD2 (5 bases each). Germline assignment: CDR1 SGHNT and CDR2 YYREEE (reference sequence). The CDR3 has 16 amino acids. Trimming shortened V by 0 bases and J by 3 bases, and 14 bases separated the two germline ends. The CDR3 protein is CASSLAEDMKTDTQYF. The CDR3 DNA is TGTGCCAGCAGCTTGGCGGAGGACATGAAGACAGATACGCAGTATTTT.

The rearrangement links TRBV2 to TRBJ2-7; tentatively, D is TRBD1 or TRBD2 (5 bases each). Per germline, CDR1 SNHLY and CDR2 FYNNEI. The CDR3 runs to 15 residues. V lost 4 bases, J lost 2 bases, and 15 bases lay in between. The CDR3 DNA follows: TGTGCCAGCAGTGTGCAATTCAGGGACCCCTACGAGCAGTACTTC. This gives the protein CASSVQFRDPYEQYF.

The chain combines TRBV11-3 with TRBJ2-7; D may be TRBD2 (5 bases). CDR3 size: 13 residues. The germline V and J ends were trimmed by 3 bases and 1 base, with 7 bases remaining between them. Germline CDR1 and CDR2: SGHNT and YENEEA. The CDR3 protein is CASSLGSSYEQYF. The CDR3 coding sequence is TGTGCCAGCAGCTTGGGGAGTTCCTACGAGCAGTACTTC.

The chain joins TRBV6-1 to TRBJ1-5, with D unclear. The CDR3 is 14 residues long. V was clipped by 5 bases and J by 3 bases, with 11 bases between them. Germline CDR1 MNHNS, CDR2 SASEGT. This CDR3 reads CASSWAGPNQPQHF. In DNA, the CDR3 is TGTGCCAGCAGTTGGGCCGGCCCCAATCAGCCCCAGCATTTT.

This chain uses TRBV29-1 with TRBJ2-3, with D possibly TRBD1 on 6 matching bases. This CDR3 is built from 14 residues. Germline V lookup: CDR1 SQVTM, CDR2 ANQGSEA. V dropped 4 bases and J dropped 7 bases, with 18 bases sitting between them. In nucleotides, the CDR3 is TGCAGCGTTGGGGGGCTCGCTCCCCTGCATACGCAGTATTTT. This sequence encodes CSVGGLAPLHTQYF.

J is TRBJ2-3 and V is TRBV28, with D possibly matching TRBD2 (6 bases). There are 13 residues in the CDR3. CDR1 is MDHEN, CDR2 SYDVKM, per germline. Trimming removed 3 bases from V and 6 bases from J, with 10 bases in between. The CDR3 sequence is CASSFAGGDTQYF. The CDR3, as DNA: TGTGCCAGCAGTTTCGCAGGAGGGGATACGCAGTATTTT.

The CDR3 loop reads CASSLTASVYEQYF. For the CDR3, the DNA is TGTGCCAGCAGTTTAACTGCGTCCGTGTACGAGCAGTACTTC. The genes are TRBV27 and TRBJ2-7; D is unresolved. Per germline, CDR1 MNHEY and CDR2 SMNVEV (reference sequence). This CDR3 has 14 residues. V lost 2 bases and J lost 4, with 12 bases in between.